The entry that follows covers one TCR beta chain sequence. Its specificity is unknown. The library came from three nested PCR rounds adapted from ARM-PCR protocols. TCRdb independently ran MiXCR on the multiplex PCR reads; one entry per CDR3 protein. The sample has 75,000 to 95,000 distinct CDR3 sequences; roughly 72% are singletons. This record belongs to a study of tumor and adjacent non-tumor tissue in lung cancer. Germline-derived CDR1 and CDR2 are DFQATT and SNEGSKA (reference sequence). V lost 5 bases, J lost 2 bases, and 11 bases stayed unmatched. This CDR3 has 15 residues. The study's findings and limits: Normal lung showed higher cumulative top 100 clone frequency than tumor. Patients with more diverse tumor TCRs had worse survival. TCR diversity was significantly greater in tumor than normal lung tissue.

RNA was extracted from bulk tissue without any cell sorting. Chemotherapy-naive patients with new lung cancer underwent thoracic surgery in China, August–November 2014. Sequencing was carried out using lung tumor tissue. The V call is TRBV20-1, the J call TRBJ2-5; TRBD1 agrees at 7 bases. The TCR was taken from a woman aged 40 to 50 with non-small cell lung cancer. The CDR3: CSAYPTGVRQETQYF. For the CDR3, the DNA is TGCAGTGCTTATCCAACAGGGGTCCGACAAGAGACCCAGTACTTC.